The source of this T cell receptor beta chain is a study of vaccination and CD4 T cells after COVID-19. Documented treatment: approximately nine-day PBMC culture with coronavirus spike peptide pools or control peptides (ViraFEST assay). This CDR3 contains 18 residues. In germline, CDR1 is LNHDA, CDR2 SQIVND (reference sequence). The V segment lost 1 base and the J segment 9 bases; nucleotides outside the gene matches: 15. The assay that was used to sequence DNA from cultured CD4+ T cells was the Oncomine TCR Beta short-read assay. TCRdb called the PCR reads again in MiXCR, with one record for every CDR3 protein. The sample has roughly 20,000 distinct CDR3 sequences; approximately 57% are singletons. The sample holds one count of this clonotype. Its target is not known.

The sequencing used CD4+ T cells from blood, cultured in vitro, collected after SARS-CoV-2 vaccination. The J gene is TRBJ2-3, the V gene TRBV19, with 11 positions matching TRBD2. The TCR comes from a human donor who had recovered from COVID-19. In DNA, the CDR3 is TGTGCCAGTAGTATAGGAAAGGTCACTAGCGGGAGAACCGGGACGCAGTATTTT. Its translation is CASSIGKVTSGRTGTQYF. Complete variable domain (other parts from reference TRBV19 and TRBJ2-3): DGGITQSPKYLFRKEGQNVTLSCEQNLNHDAMYWYRQDPGQGLRLIYYSQIVNDFQKGDIAEGYSVSREKKESFPLTVTSAQKNPTAFYLCASSIGKVTSGRTGTQYFGPGTRLTVL.